The T cell receptor beta chain described here comes from a study of blood T cell repertoires in COVID-19. Turning to the study itself: There were acute and convalescent COVID-19 samples, and they came from the United States, Italy and Spain. T cells, B-cell-depleted T cells, or PBMCs supplied cDNA or gDNA.

Sequencing used immunoSEQ multiplex PCR; TCRdb keeps in-frame clones, though not all of them. This table holds fewer than 300,000 clones, approximately 90% found once. Seattle's enrolled individuals joined amid active infection and were then monitored longitudinally. The CDR3 extends over 15 amino acids. The trim removed 3 bases at V and 5 bases at J, leaving 5 bases unmatched. CDR1 and CDR2 (germline): SGDLS, YYNGEE. The rearrangement uses TRBV9 and TRBJ1-4; 9 bases fit TRBD1. Sequencing was done on a sample of peripheral blood. The TCR sequence derives from a woman aged 45-59 years with COVID-19, enrolled during active disease. CDR3 protein: CASSASDRGNEKLFF. The CDR3 region has the DNA TGTGCCAGCAGCGCATCGGACAGGGGAAATGAAAAACTGTTTTTT.